The 13 T cell receptor beta chains below all came from one sample that was sequenced in a study of technical replicates of blood from a few donors. The assay was immunoSEQ multiplex PCR, and TCRdb's table has in-frame clones only and misses some. Here the sample spans around 93,000 clones, 95% being singletons. Sequencing input: T cells isolated from PBMCs. The receptors come from a human donor in good health.

The chain carries TRBV29-1 and TRBJ2-7; D remains unclear. This CDR3 spans 13 amino acids. Between the trimmed V and J ends, which lost 5 bases and 2 bases, there was a span of 13 bases. In germline, CDR1 is SQVTM, CDR2 ANQGSEA. The CDR3 DNA is TGCAGCGTTTTCCTCGGCAGGCCCTACGAGCAGTACTTC. It encodes CSVFLGRPYEQYF.

The gene calls are TRBV7-2 and TRBJ1-3, with 7 positions matching TRBD1. This CDR3 has 15 residues. Per the germline V gene, CDR1 is SGHTA and CDR2 is FQGNSA. V lost 1 base, J lost 2 bases, and 2 bases stayed unmatched. The CDR3 protein is CASSLEDRAGNTIYF. In DNA, the CDR3 is TGTGCCAGCAGCTTAGAAGACAGGGCTGGAAACACCATATATTTT.

The gene calls are TRBV5-5 and TRBJ2-3; 10 nucleotides match TRBD2. The CDR3 has 14 amino acids. The V gene end was trimmed by 9 bases and the J gene end by 4 bases; junction bases not matched to a gene: 8. From germline, CDR1 is SGHKS and CDR2 YYEKEE (reference sequence). The CDR3 protein is CATPAGGPSDTQYF. In DNA, the CDR3 is TGTGCCACCCCAGCGGGAGGGCCATCAGATACGCAGTATTTT.

The chain links TRBV21-1 to TRBJ1-5. TRBV21-1 is annotated as a pseudogene. The CDR3 is made up of 18 amino acids. The CDR3 region is CASSKKDGERRPNQPQHF. CDR3 nucleotide sequence: TGTGCCAGCAGCAAGAAAGATGGGGAGAGAAGACCCAATCAGCCCCAGCATTTT.

This clone was seen only once. V is TRBV5-1 and J is TRBJ1-2; the D is unclear. There are 12 residues in the CDR3. V lost 1 base to trimming and J lost 3 bases, with 4 bases between them. Germline CDR1 and CDR2: SGHRS and YFSETQ. The DNA of the CDR3 is TGCGCCAGCAGCTTGACGGACTATGGCTACACCTTC. Translation gives CASSLTDYGYTF.

This clone was seen only once. J is TRBJ1-4 and V is TRBV30; maybe TRBD1 (6 bases). Trimming pared 4 bases from V and 8 bases from J, leaving 20 bases between. CDR1 is GTSNPN and CDR2 is SVGIG in the germline V gene (reference sequence). The CDR3 totals 15 residues. The CDR3 DNA reads as TGTGCCTGGACGCCCCCGACAGGTTATAGGGAAAAACTGTTTTTT. It translates to CAWTPPTGYREKLFF.

This chain links TRBV15 with TRBJ1-2, with D possibly being TRBD1 (6 bases). There are 13 residues in the CDR3. V dropped 3 bases and J dropped 6 bases, with 11 bases sitting between them. Germline V gene lookup returns CDR1 LNHNV and CDR2 YYDKDF (reference sequence). The chain's CDR3 is CATSSNYRDGYTF. The CDR3 DNA is TGTGCCACCAGCAGCAATTACAGGGATGGCTACACCTTC.

V gene TRBV7-3 combines with J gene TRBJ2-3; D is unclear. The CDR3 contains 14 residues. Trimming cost V 5 bases and J 4 bases, with 13 bases left between them. CDR1 SGHTA and CDR2 FQGTGA come from the germline V gene. Here the CDR3 reads CASSPLSASDTQYF. The CDR3, as DNA: TGTGCCAGCAGCCCCCTAAGTGCTTCAGATACGCAGTATTTT.

The chain joins TRBV5-4 to TRBJ2-1; 7 nucleotides align to TRBD1. CDR1 SGHNT and CDR2 YYREEE come from the germline V gene (reference sequence). The V and J ends lost 4 bases and 8 bases, in that order; junction bases with no gene match: 12. The CDR3 consists of 15 residues. For the CDR3, the DNA is TGTGCCAGCAGCCCCGACAGGGATAGAACCCATGAGCAGTTCTTC. Protein sequence: CASSPDRDRTHEQFF.

The V gene is TRBV27, the J gene TRBJ2-1; the D is unclear. The ends were cut back, 1 base at V and 5 bases at J, with 6 bases in the middle. CDR1 MNHEY and CDR2 SMNVEV come from the germline V gene (reference sequence). CDR3 length: 13 amino acids. The CDR3 coding sequence is TGTGCCAGCAGTTTATTTCTTAACAATGAGCAGTTCTTC. It translates to CASSLFLNNEQFF.

The rearrangement uses TRBV9 and TRBJ2-7; 10 positions match TRBD1. Trimming took 4 bases from V and 6 from J; bases not matched to a gene: 7. The V gene's germline CDR1 is SGDLS and CDR2 YYNGEE. The CDR3 sequence is 14 residues long. CDR3 amino acids: CASSNRTGGGEQYF. In DNA, the CDR3 is TGTGCCAGCAGCAACAGGACAGGGGGGGGCGAGCAGTACTTC.

This chain uses TRBV19 with TRBJ2-2; 11 bases line up with TRBD2. The CDR3 length is 17 residues. The J segment lost 1 base and the V segment lost 6 bases, leaving 7 bases of the junction unmatched. Germline loops: CDR1 LNHDA, CDR2 SQIVND (reference sequence). The CDR3 DNA reads TGTGCCAGTAGGGGGGCTAGCGGGAGGTGGAACACCGGGGAGCTGTTTTTT. Amino acid sequence: CASRGASGRWNTGELFF.

CDR3 nucleotide sequence: TGCGCCAGCAGCCTCGAAGCGGGAGGGCCTTATTACAATGAGCAGTTCTTC. Protein sequence: CASSLEAGGPYYNEQFF. V gene TRBV4-1 combines with J gene TRBJ2-1; 10 bases match TRBD2. The ends lost 4 bases at V and 4 bases at J; junction bases unmatched: 10. CDR3 length equals 17 residues. CDR1 and CDR2 (germline): MGHRA, YSYEKL.